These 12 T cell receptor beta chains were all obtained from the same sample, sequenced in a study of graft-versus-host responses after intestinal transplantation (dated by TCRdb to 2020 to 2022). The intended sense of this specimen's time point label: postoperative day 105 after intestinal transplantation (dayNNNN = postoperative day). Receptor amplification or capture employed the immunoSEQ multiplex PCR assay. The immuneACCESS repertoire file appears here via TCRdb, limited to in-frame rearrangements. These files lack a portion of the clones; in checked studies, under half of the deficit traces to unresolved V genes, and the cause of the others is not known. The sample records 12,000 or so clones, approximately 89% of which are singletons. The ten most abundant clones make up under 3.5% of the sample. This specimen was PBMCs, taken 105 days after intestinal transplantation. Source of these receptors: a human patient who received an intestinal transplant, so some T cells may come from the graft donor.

The CDR3 reads CASSFGQGRTDTQYF. The CDR3 DNA sequence: TGTGCCAGCAGTTTTGGGCAGGGTCGCACAGATACGCAGTATTTT. V is TRBV28 and J is TRBJ2-3; TRBD1 is a possible D gene (5 bases). Germline V gene sequence: CDR1 MDHEN, CDR2 SYDVKM. This CDR3 has 15 amino acids. Trimming took 3 bases from V and 1 from J, leaving 11 bases between them.

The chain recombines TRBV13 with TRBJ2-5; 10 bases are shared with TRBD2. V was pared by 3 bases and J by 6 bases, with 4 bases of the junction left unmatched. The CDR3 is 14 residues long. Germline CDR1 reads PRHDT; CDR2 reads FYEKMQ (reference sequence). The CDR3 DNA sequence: TGTGCCAGCAGCTTGGCTAGCGGGGGACAGACCCAGTACTTC. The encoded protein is CASSLASGGQTQYF.

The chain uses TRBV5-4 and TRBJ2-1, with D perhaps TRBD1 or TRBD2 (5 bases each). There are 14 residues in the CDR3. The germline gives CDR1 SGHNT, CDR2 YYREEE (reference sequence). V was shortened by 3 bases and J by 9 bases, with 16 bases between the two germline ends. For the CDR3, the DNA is TGTGCCAGCAGCTCCTTTCTAGGGGACGGTGAGCAGTTCTTC. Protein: CASSSFLGDGEQFF.

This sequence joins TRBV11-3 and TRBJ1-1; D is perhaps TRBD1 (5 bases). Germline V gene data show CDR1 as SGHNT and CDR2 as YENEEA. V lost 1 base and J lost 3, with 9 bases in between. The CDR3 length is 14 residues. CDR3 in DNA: TGTGCCAGCAGCTTAGGGCAGGGCTACACTGAAGCTTTCTTT. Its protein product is CASSLGQGYTEAFF.

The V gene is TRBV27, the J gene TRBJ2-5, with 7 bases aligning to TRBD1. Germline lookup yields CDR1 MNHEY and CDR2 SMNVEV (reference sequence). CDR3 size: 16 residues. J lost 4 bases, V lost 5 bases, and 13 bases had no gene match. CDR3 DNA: TGTGCCAGCAGTCCAACAGACAGGGCGATCTCAGAGACCCAGTACTTC. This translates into CASSPTDRAISETQYF.

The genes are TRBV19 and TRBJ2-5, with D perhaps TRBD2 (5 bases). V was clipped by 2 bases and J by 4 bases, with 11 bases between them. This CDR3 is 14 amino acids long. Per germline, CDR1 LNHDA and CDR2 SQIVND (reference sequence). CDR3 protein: CASSITSYPETQYF. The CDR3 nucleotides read TGTGCCAGTAGTATAACTAGTTATCCAGAGACCCAGTACTTC. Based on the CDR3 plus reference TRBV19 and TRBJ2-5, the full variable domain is DGGITQSPKYLFRKEGQNVTLSCEQNLNHDAMYWYRQDPGQGLRLIYYSQIVNDFQKGDIAEGYSVSREKKESFPLTVTSAQKNPTAFYLCASSITSYPETQYFGPGTRLLVL.

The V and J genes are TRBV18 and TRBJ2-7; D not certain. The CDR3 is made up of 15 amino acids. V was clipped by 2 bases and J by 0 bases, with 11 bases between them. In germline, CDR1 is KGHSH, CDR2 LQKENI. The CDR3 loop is CASSPERPSSYEQYF. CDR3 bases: TGTGCCAGCTCACCAGAGCGCCCGAGCTCCTACGAGCAGTACTTC.

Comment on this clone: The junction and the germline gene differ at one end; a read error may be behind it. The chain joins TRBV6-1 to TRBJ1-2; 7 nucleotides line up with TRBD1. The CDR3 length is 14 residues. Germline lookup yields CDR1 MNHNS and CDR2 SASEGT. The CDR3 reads CTSNTGEALYGYTF. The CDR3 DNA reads TGTACCAGCAATACAGGGGAGGCCCTTTATGGCTACACCTTC.

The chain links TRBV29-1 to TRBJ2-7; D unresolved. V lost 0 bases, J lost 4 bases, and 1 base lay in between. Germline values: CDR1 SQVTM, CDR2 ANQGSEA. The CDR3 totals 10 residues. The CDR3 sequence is CSVEDYEQYF. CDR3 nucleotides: TGCAGCGTTGAAGATTACGAGCAGTACTTC.

The CDR3 coding sequence is TGTGCCAGCAGTCCCGGGACAAACTACGAGCAGTACTTC. Protein sequence: CASSPGTNYEQYF. The chain carries TRBV27 and TRBJ2-7, with D maybe TRBD1 (6 bases). The V end was cut by 5 bases, the J end by 3 bases, with 11 bases between. Germline lookup yields CDR1 MNHEY and CDR2 SMNVEV (reference sequence). The CDR3 extends over 13 amino acids.

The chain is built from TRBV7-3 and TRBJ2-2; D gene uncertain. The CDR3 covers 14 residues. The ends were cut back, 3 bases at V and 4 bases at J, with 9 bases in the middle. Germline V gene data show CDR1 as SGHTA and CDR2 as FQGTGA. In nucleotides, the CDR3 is TGTGCCAGCAGCTTGGAGCGTCTCACCGGGGAGCTGTTTTTT. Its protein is CASSLERLTGELFF.

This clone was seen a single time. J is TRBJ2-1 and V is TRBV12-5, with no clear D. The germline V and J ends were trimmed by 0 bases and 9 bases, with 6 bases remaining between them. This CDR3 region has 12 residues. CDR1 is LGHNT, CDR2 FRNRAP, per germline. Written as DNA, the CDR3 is TGTGCTAGTGGTTTGGTGGAGTCTGAGCAGTTCTTC. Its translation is CASGLVESEQFF.